The 4 T cell receptor beta chains in this list originate from one sample, sequenced in a study of T cells in Graves' hyperthyroidism and ophthalmopathy. RNA transcripts served as the template for amplifying TCR beta CDR3 regions. The study used the HTBI primer set for a first-round RT-PCR of the TCR CDR3. TCRdb used MiXCR to reprocess the multiplex PCR reads, holding one entry per CDR3 protein. The table has 300,000 or so distinct CDR3 sequences, around 17% seen once. The sample comprised blood. The origin of the receptors is a man aged 25 to 40 with Graves' hyperthyroidism.

CDR3 DNA: TGTGCCAGCTCACCGAGAAGCGGGAGGGCCCCCTACAATGAGCAGTTCTTC. Translating gives CASSPRSGRAPYNEQFF. The chain employs TRBV18 and TRBJ2-1, with 10 bases lining up with TRBD2. Germline V gene lookup returns CDR1 KGHSH and CDR2 LQKENI. V lost 3 bases, J lost 2 bases, and 7 bases stayed unmatched. This CDR3 is 17 amino acids long.

Concerning this clonotype: Since a much larger clone is just one base distant, this may be a read error. The chain joins TRBV28 to TRBJ2-1; 7 positions agree with TRBD2. The CDR3 sequence is 15 residues long. From germline, CDR1 is MDHEN and CDR2 SYDVKM. The junction had 7 bases not matched to a gene; V was cut back by 5 bases and J by 3 bases. Written as DNA, the CDR3 is TGTGCCAGCAGTGATCCGGGACTAATCTACAATGAGCAGTTCTTC. It encodes CASSDPGLIYNEQFF.

In its sample, this clonotype was seen many times. V gene TRBV6-5 combines with J gene TRBJ1-4; no definite D call. CDR1 is MNHEY and CDR2 is SVGAGI in the germline V gene. V shed 2 bases and J shed 6 bases, with 16 bases lying between them. CDR3 size: 16 residues. CDR3 residues: CASSYGIGDEDEKLFF. CDR3 DNA sequence: TGTGCCAGCAGTTACGGCATTGGGGATGAGGATGAAAAACTGTTTTTT.

This clonotype was found many times. The CDR3 region is CSARAHWEAQYF. CDR3 in DNA: TGCAGTGCTAGAGCTCACTGGGAGGCCCAGTACTTC. V and J are TRBV20-1 and TRBJ2-5, with TRBD2 as a possible D gene (6 bases). The CDR3 sequence is 12 residues long. Germline CDR1 DFQATT, CDR2 SNEGSKA (reference sequence). Trimming took off 1 base at V and 9 bases at J, with 12 bases between the two ends.